The sequence of this T cell receptor (beta chain) was determined in a study of blood T cell repertoires in COVID-19. The wider study: Researchers got acute and convalescent COVID-19 samples from the United States, Italy and Spain. T cells, B-cell-depleted T cells, or PBMCs supplied cDNA or gDNA.

Germline assignment: CDR1 SGHKS and CDR2 YYEKEE (reference sequence). Trimming cost V 0 bases and J 0 bases, with 16 bases left between them. CDR3 size: 19 residues. Source study methods: By means of reference gene primer amplification, nucleated cell counts were estimated. Assay: immunoSEQ multiplex PCR; the TCRdb copy retains only in-frame clones and omits some. V, J and clone size are taken as reported in that table, and D and trimming were inferred from the DNA itself. The sample includes 250,000 or so clones, about 90% of them seen just once. The rearrangement links TRBV5-5 to TRBJ2-6; D might be TRBD1 (6 bases). What was sequenced was peripheral blood. The clonotype was recovered from a man at least 80 years old with acute or convalescent COVID-19. CDR3 sequence reads: CASSLEVYRVLSGANVLTF. The CDR3 DNA reads TGTGCCAGCAGCTTGGAGGTGTACAGGGTCCTCTCTGGGGCCAACGTCCTGACTTTC.